This entry lists 23 T cell receptor beta chains sequenced from one sample in a study of shared clonotypes between healthy human individuals. TCRdb keeps only in-frame clones here, not all; method: immunoSEQ multiplex PCR. The table has a few million clones, around 94% seen once. Sequencing used naive CD4+ T cells sorted from blood. Subset defined: CD45RA+ positively selected. These receptors were taken from a man between 18 and 29 years old in good health.

The rearrangement links TRBV19 to TRBJ1-2, with D uncertain. The CDR3 extends over 14 amino acids. Germline CDR1 reads LNHDA; CDR2 reads SQIVND (reference sequence). Trimming left V 6 bases short and J 2 bases short, with 13 bases between. CDR3 protein: CASSPRGRNYGYTF. The CDR3 DNA reads as TGTGCCAGTAGCCCCCGAGGGAGGAACTATGGCTACACCTTC.

This clone has only a few counts. Other DNA sequences in the same sample also yield this CDR3. The chain couples TRBV5-1 to TRBJ2-7; 8 bases agree with TRBD1. The trim removed 0 bases at V and 3 bases at J, leaving 2 bases unmatched. The CDR3 runs to 14 residues. Germline V gene lookup returns CDR1 SGHRS and CDR2 YFSETQ. As DNA, the CDR3 is TGCGCCAGCAGCTTGGGGACAGGGAACTACGAGCAGTACTTC. Translation gives CASSLGTGNYEQYF. Based on the CDR3 plus reference TRBV5-1 and TRBJ2-7, the full variable domain is KAGVTQTPRYLIKTRGQQVTLSCSPISGHRSVSWYQQTPGQGLQFLFEYFSETQRNKGNFPGRFSGRQFSNSRSEMNVSTLELGDSALYLCASSLGTGNYEQYFGPGTRLTVT.

J is TRBJ2-3 and V is TRBV7-9; 8 bases are shared with TRBD2. This CDR3 is 18 amino acids long. The germline V gene has CDR1 SEHNR and CDR2 FQNEAQ (reference sequence). V was pared by 3 bases and J by 0 bases, with 11 bases of the junction left unmatched. CDR3 bases: TGTGCCAGCAGCTTTTACCGGGAGGGCGTCTACAGCACAGATACGCAGTATTTT. It yields the protein CASSFYREGVYSTDTQYF.

The chain recombines TRBV29-1 with TRBJ1-1, with D perhaps TRBD1 (6 bases). Germline CDR1 reads SQVTM; CDR2 reads ANQGSEA. There are 15 residues in the CDR3. Deletions cut 2 bases from V and 5 bases from J, with 18 bases between. The CDR3 here is CSVENPTGRGTEAFF. CDR3 DNA sequence: TGCAGCGTTGAAAACCCGACAGGACGGGGGACTGAAGCTTTCTTT.

This chain links TRBV6-5 with TRBJ2-7; TRBD2 might be the D (5 bases). Trimming pared 2 bases from V and 0 bases from J, leaving 11 bases between. Germline V gene lookup returns CDR1 MNHEY and CDR2 SVGAGI. The CDR3 sequence is 15 residues long. The CDR3 region has the DNA TGTGCCAGCAGTTACCGAACTAGAATCTCCTACGAGCAGTACTTC. Translating gives CASSYRTRISYEQYF.

The V gene is TRBV2, the J gene TRBJ2-5, with TRBD2 identical over 7 bases. Looked up from germline, CDR1 is SNHLY and CDR2 is FYNNEI. The CDR3 has 15 residues. Trimming removed 7 bases from V and 5 bases from J; junction bases left unmatched: 13. The CDR3 DNA reads as TGTGCCAGCATTTTCGCGGGAGCGGAGCGGGAGACCCAGTACTTC. Protein: CASIFAGAERETQYF.

The V gene is TRBV11-3, the J gene TRBJ2-4, with 7 bases fitting TRBD1. This CDR3 has 16 amino acids. Germline assignment: CDR1 SGHNT and CDR2 YENEEA. V was clipped by 1 base and J by 0 bases; unmatched bases: 3. The CDR3 loop reads CASSLGDRLAKNIQYF. The CDR3 DNA follows: TGTGCCAGCAGCTTAGGGGACAGACTAGCCAAAAACATTCAGTACTTC.

The rearrangement uses TRBV7-9 and TRBJ2-5, with TRBD1 matching over 10 bases. This CDR3 spans 15 amino acids. V lost 7 bases, J lost 1 base, and 6 bases stayed unmatched. Germline loops: CDR1 SEHNR, CDR2 FQNEAQ (reference sequence). This CDR3 is CASTRDRGGQETQYF. CDR3 bases: TGTGCCAGCACCCGGGACAGGGGTGGCCAAGAGACCCAGTACTTC.

The chain joins TRBV30 to TRBJ2-5; D gene unclear. CDR1 and CDR2 (germline): GTSNPN, SVGIG (reference sequence). V lost 2 bases and J 0 bases, leaving 13 bases between the germline ends. This CDR3 has 15 residues. In DNA form, the CDR3 reads TGTGCCTGGAGTTTCAGGAGCTGGTACCAAGAGACCCAGTACTTC. This codes for CAWSFRSWYQETQYF. Using reference TRBV30 and TRBJ2-5 for the parts outside the CDR3, the full variable domain is SQTIHQWPATLVQPVGSPLSLECTVEGTSNPNLYWYRQAAGRGLQLLFYSVGIGQISSEVPQNLSASRPQDRQFILSSKKLLLSDSGFYLCAWSFRSWYQETQYFGPGTRLLVL.

With regard to this clone: Distinct nucleotide sequences in the sample also encode this CDR3. This chain connects TRBV13 to TRBJ1-1; D is unresolved. Germline CDR1 PRHDT, CDR2 FYEKMQ (reference sequence). V lost 2 bases and J lost 1, with 8 bases in between. The CDR3 is made up of 14 amino acids. The CDR3 reads CASSLTARNTEAFF. CDR3 in DNA: TGTGCCAGCAGCTTAACAGCCAGGAACACTGAAGCTTTCTTT.

This sequence joins TRBV29-1 and TRBJ2-7; 8 positions match TRBD1. The CDR3 loop spans 13 amino acids. V dropped 4 bases and J dropped 5; count of bases not matched to a gene: 7. The V gene's germline CDR1 is SQVTM and CDR2 ANQGSEA. DNA for the CDR3: TGCAGCGTTGTGATGGACAGGGTCAACGAGCAGTACTTC. It codes for CSVVMDRVNEQYF.

The chain joins TRBV5-1 to TRBJ2-2, with a possible D match to TRBD1 (5 bases). Germline CDR1 and CDR2: SGHRS and YFSETQ. The CDR3 runs 14 residues. With 4 bases removed from V and 7 bases from J, the gap between germline ends came to 14 bases. CDR3 sequence reads: CASSPQYQGGELFF. CDR3 nucleotide sequence: TGCGCCAGCAGCCCGCAGTATCAGGGCGGGGAGCTGTTTTTT.

A word on this clone: Other DNA sequences in the same sample also yield this CDR3. The rearrangement links TRBV6-6 to TRBJ1-1; D call uncertain. This CDR3 has 13 residues. Trimming took 0 bases from V and 2 from J, leaving 4 bases between them. The germline gives CDR1 MNHNY, CDR2 SVGAGI (reference sequence). The CDR3 nucleotides read TGTGCCAGCAGTTACTCGACAAACACTGAAGCTTTCTTT. It codes for CASSYSTNTEAFF.

About this clone itself: Other DNA sequences in the sample encode the same CDR3. The chain has TRBV18 and TRBJ1-6, with TRBD1 matching 8 bases. The J segment lost 7 bases and the V segment lost 4 bases, leaving 3 bases of the junction unmatched. CDR1 KGHSH and CDR2 LQKENI come from the germline V gene. The CDR3 has 14 amino acids. The CDR3 reads CASSLGQGNSPLHF. As DNA, the CDR3 is TGTGCCAGCTCACTCGGACAGGGAAATTCACCCCTCCACTTT.

The chain couples TRBV2 to TRBJ1-5, with D perhaps matching TRBD1 (6 bases). This CDR3 spans 15 amino acids. From germline, CDR1 is SNHLY and CDR2 FYNNEI. V lost 1 base and J 2 bases, leaving 9 bases between the germline ends. The CDR3 sequence is CASSEVGGGNQPQHF. CDR3 bases: TGTGCCAGCAGTGAAGTGGGGGGCGGCAATCAGCCCCAGCATTTT. The full variable domain, its missing parts supplied by reference TRBV2 and TRBJ1-5, is EPEVTQTPSHQVTQMGQEVILRCVPISNHLYFYWYRQILGQKVEFLVSFYNNEISEKSEIFDDQFSVERPDGSNFTLKIRSTKLEDSAMYFCASSEVGGGNQPQHFGDGTRLSIL.

The CDR3 DNA sequence: TGTGCCAGCCGAACGGGGACAGTGAACACTGAAGCTTTCTTT. Translated, it gives CASRTGTVNTEAFF. This chain connects TRBV27 to TRBJ1-1; 7 nucleotides match TRBD1. Germline CDR1 is MNHEY and CDR2 is SMNVEV (reference sequence). The CDR3 extends over 14 amino acids. The junction had 6 bases not matched to a gene; V was cut back by 8 bases and J by 0 bases.

This clone occurred a few times. The chain employs TRBV11-2 and TRBJ1-2; D is uncertain. This CDR3 has 14 residues. Germline V gene sequence: CDR1 SGHAT, CDR2 FQNNGV. V lost 5 bases and J lost 6, with 16 bases in between. The CDR3: CASSRTGALDGYTF. Written as DNA, the CDR3 is TGTGCCAGCAGCCGGACGGGTGCGTTAGATGGCTACACCTTC. Full variable domain (rest looked up from reference TRBV11-2 and TRBJ1-2): EAGVAQSPRYKIIEKRQSVAFWCNPISGHATLYWYQQILGQGPKLLIQFQNNGVVDDSQLPKDRFSAERLKGVDSTLKIQPAKLEDSAVYLCASSRTGALDGYTFGSGTRLTVV.

The chain couples TRBV19 to TRBJ1-3; D might be TRBD1 (6 bases). Germline CDR1 LNHDA, CDR2 SQIVND (reference sequence). The germline V and J ends were trimmed by 6 bases and 2 bases, with 14 bases remaining between them. This CDR3 spans 15 amino acids. The DNA for the CDR3 is TGTGCCAGTAGCGCCGACAGGTCCCCTGGAAACACCATATATTTT. Translating it yields CASSADRSPGNTIYF.

The genes are TRBV5-1 and TRBJ2-7; either TRBD1 or TRBD2 may fit D (6 bases each). Trimming took off 0 bases at V and 6 bases at J, with 10 bases between the two ends. CDR3 length: 13 residues. Per germline, CDR1 SGHRS and CDR2 YFSETQ. Written as DNA, the CDR3 is TGCGCCAGCAGCTTGGTTGAGGGGGGCGAGCAGTACTTC. Its protein product is CASSLVEGGEQYF.

Note on this clone: One junction end disagrees with the germline gene, perhaps due to a read error. V is TRBV7-7 and J is TRBJ2-5, with 8 bases aligning to TRBD2. In germline, CDR1 is SSHAT, CDR2 FNYEAQ (reference sequence). CDR3 length: 15 amino acids. CDR3 residues: CASTTTGRAGETQYF. The CDR3 nucleotides are TGTGCTAGCACCACAACCGGGAGGGCCGGGGAGACCCAGTACTTC. The whole variable domain, remainder taken from reference TRBV7-7 and TRBJ2-5, is GAGVSQSPRYKVTKRGQDVTLRCDPISSHATLYWYQQALGQGPEFLTYFNYEAQPDKSGLPSDRFSAERPEGSISTLTIQRTEQRDSAMYRCASTTTGRAGETQYFGPGTRLLVL.

In the case of this clone: Other nucleotide sequences in the sample specify the same CDR3. This rearrangement joins TRBV7-2 to TRBJ1-5; D is uncertain. The CDR3 length is 12 residues. Germline CDR1 and CDR2: SGHTA and FQGNSA. Trimming took 5 bases from V and 4 from J, leaving 6 bases between them. CDR3 coding DNA: TGTGCCAGCAGCCCCAGAAATCAGCCCCAGCATTTT. It translates to CASSPRNQPQHF.

This rearrangement joins TRBV29-1 to TRBJ2-7, with 7 bases matching TRBD2. This CDR3 comprises 16 residues. CDR1 and CDR2 from the germline V gene are SQVTM and ANQGSEA. V shed 0 bases, J shed 3 bases, and the junction held 11 bases outside the gene matches. The CDR3 here is CSVEEGGDEYRYEQYF. Written as DNA, the CDR3 is TGCAGCGTTGAAGAGGGAGGGGATGAATACCGCTACGAGCAGTACTTC.

The chain is built from TRBV10-3 and TRBJ2-3; 8 nucleotides line up with TRBD1. Trimming cost V 10 bases and J 4 bases; bases outside gene matches: 13. Germline loops: CDR1 ENHRY, CDR2 SYGVKD. The CDR3 length is 15 residues. This CDR3 reads CATDSGTGGADTQYF. For the CDR3, the DNA is TGTGCCACCGACTCCGGGACAGGTGGGGCAGATACGCAGTATTTT.